The 5 T cell receptor beta chains below were found in one sample sequenced in a study of shared clonotypes between healthy human individuals. The assay was immunoSEQ multiplex PCR, and TCRdb's table has in-frame clones only and misses some. The sample lists roughly 2 million clones; almost 96% were seen once. Sequencing used naive CD4+ T cells sorted from blood. Subset defined: CD45RA+ positively selected. These receptors came from a young man in good health.

The V call is TRBV6-1, the J call TRBJ2-5; D possibly corresponds to TRBD2 (6 bases). This CDR3 comprises 15 residues. Germline assignment: CDR1 MNHNS and CDR2 SASEGT. Trimming removed 1 base at V and 4 bases at J, with 13 bases between. This CDR3 reads CASSEGWRGGETQYF. The CDR3 DNA sequence: TGTGCCAGCAGTGAAGGGTGGCGGGGCGGAGAGACCCAGTACTTC.

This sequence joins TRBV9 and TRBJ1-4, with TRBD1 matching 7 bases. This CDR3 comprises 15 residues. Germline V lookup: CDR1 SGDLS, CDR2 YYNGEE. The ends lost 0 bases at V and 4 bases at J; junction bases unmatched: 3. CDR3 bases: TGTGCCAGCAGCGTAGGGACAGGCCTTAATGAAAAACTGTTTTTT. This gives the protein CASSVGTGLNEKLFF.

The rearrangement links TRBV18 to TRBJ2-7; D might be TRBD2 (5 bases). Germline V gives CDR1 KGHSH, CDR2 LQKENI. The CDR3 covers 13 residues. V was clipped by 3 bases and J by 5 bases, with 11 bases between them. The CDR3, as DNA: TGTGCCAGCTCACCGTATCTTAGCGACGAGCAGTACTTC. It encodes CASSPYLSDEQYF.

The chain is built from TRBV5-1 and TRBJ2-2, with D maybe TRBD1 (6 bases). This CDR3 is built from 15 residues. Germline CDR1 is SGHRS and CDR2 is YFSETQ. The germline V and J ends were trimmed by 0 bases and 3 bases, with 9 bases remaining between them. CDR3 sequence reads: CASSLDRVDTGELFF. The CDR3 DNA reads TGCGCCAGCAGCTTGGACAGGGTGGACACCGGGGAGCTGTTTTTT. The full variable domain, with the rest looked up from reference TRBV5-1 and TRBJ2-2, is KAGVTQTPRYLIKTRGQQVTLSCSPISGHRSVSWYQQTPGQGLQFLFEYFSETQRNKGNFPGRFSGRQFSNSRSEMNVSTLELGDSALYLCASSLDRVDTGELFFGEGSRLTVL.

The chain joins TRBV28 to TRBJ2-5; tentative D call: TRBD2 (7 bases). Trimming stripped 5 bases from V and 4 bases from J, with 14 bases between. Per the germline V gene, CDR1 is MDHEN and CDR2 is SYDVKM. The CDR3 runs 14 residues. CDR3 region: CASSRVGGRETQYF. The CDR3 DNA follows: TGTGCCAGCAGTCGCGTCGGGGGGCGAGAGACCCAGTACTTC.